This TCR beta chain originates from a study of cytomegalovirus exposure and HLA in healthy donors. V lost 4 bases to trimming and J lost 9 bases; unmatched junction nucleotides: 7. This CDR3 spans 15 amino acids. Germline V lookup: CDR1 SGHNT, CDR2 YYREEE (reference sequence). Only a few counts were recorded for this clone. It was with 60 Vbeta and 13 Jbeta primers that the PCR ran. Some clones are missing from TCRdb's copy, which holds only in-frame ones; the method was immunoSEQ multiplex PCR. This table holds 150,000 to 200,000 clones, approximately 73% found once. The chain has TRBV5-4 and TRBJ1-6, with 10 nucleotides matching TRBD1. The clonotype was recovered from a man aged 50-60 years in good health and CMV-seronegative. The specimen sequenced was PBMCs. The CDR3 DNA reads TGTGCCAGCAGCAGGGGACAGGGGAACGGTTCACCCCTCCACTTT. Translated, it gives CASSRGQGNGSPLHF.